The clone carrying this T cell receptor beta chain was seen a single time. Its specificity is unknown. The entry originates in a study of T cell responses to AZD1222 COVID-19 vaccine. The assay was immunoSEQ multiplex PCR, and TCRdb's table has in-frame clones only and misses some. The sample lists about 72,000 clones, roughly 87% occurring once. Whether given at about 4 or about 12 weeks, second doses were pooled. V lost 4 bases, J lost 7 bases, and 8 bases lay in between. The germline V gene has CDR1 MRHNA and CDR2 SNTAGT. The length of the CDR3 is 13 residues. Whole-study results and caveats: Sampling captured repertoires only after the peak T cell response.

This chain links TRBV6-4 with TRBJ1-6; a possible D gene is TRBD1 (6 bases). The TCR was taken from an adult who received the AZD1222 COVID-19 vaccine. Sequencing was performed on peripheral blood, taken 28 days after the second AZD1222 dose. The CDR3 is CASSADRNSPLHF. CDR3 sequence (DNA): TGTGCCAGCAGTGCGGACAGAAATTCACCCCTCCACTTT.